This TCR beta chain is from a study of blood T cell repertoires in COVID-19. In the original analysis: Reference gene primer amplification yielded estimated nucleated cell counts. Using immunoSEQ multiplex PCR, the repertoire was profiled, and TCRdb retains in-frame clones only, with some absent. D and trimming were read from the DNA, whereas the V and J calls and clone size are those reported in that table. The table lists 160,000 or so clones, more than 70% of them singletons, with 4.5% to 7.5% in the top ten. The ends lost 4 bases at V and 11 bases at J; junction bases unmatched: 7. The germline V gene has CDR1 SGHRS and CDR2 YFSETQ. The CDR3 consists of 13 residues. Participants reported their clinical history, and cohort assignment relied on those reports. This clone was counted a few times.

This chain connects TRBV5-1 to TRBJ1-1; 11 bases are shared with TRBD1. The source material was PBMCs or T cells enriched from blood (not recorded which). The source is a man aged 35-49 years who had recovered from COVID-19. Here the CDR3 DNA reads TGCGCCAGCAGCGCCGGGACAGGGGGGCACGCTTTCTTT. It codes for CASSAGTGGHAFF.